The T cell receptor (beta chain) under discussion was sequenced for a study of blood T cell repertoires in COVID-19 (dated by TCRdb to the early 2020s). With regard to the full study: Collaborator samples came from the United States, Italy and Spain and covered acute and convalescent phases of COVID-19. The repertoires were made available in a free public database intended to serve as a resource for research on the immune response to SARS-CoV-2. Nearly every sample came with metadata listing a de-identified subject ID, COVID-19 status, age in years and sex. Subjects who had been exposed to COVID-19, were actively infected with it, or had recovered from it provided the deeply sampled blood TCRbeta repertoires that made up the dataset. Samples came from the ongoing ImmuneRACE study (first 160 participants) plus 1,254 subjects from 6 global collaborators. Where available, HLA class I and class II types were taken from metadata supplied by the sample provider and were not determined by assay-based typing. The material from the prospective study consisted of cDNA or gDNA derived from T cells, B-cell-depleted T cells, or PBMCs.

The collaborating institutions used their own protocols to collect whole blood in K2EDTA tubes. For TCRbeta analysis, collaborators shipped samples in one of three forms: frozen whole blood, isolated PBMCs, or DNA extracted from either of those sample types. General findings and caveats noted by the study authors: Clinical and demographic metadata were provided uncurated, with the amount varying by source and participant.

TCRbeta CDR3 regions were amplified from genomic DNA by means of the immunoSEQ Assay, a bias-controlled multiplex PCR. As for how the authors treated the data: Within the assay, amplification of reference gene primers was used to estimate how many nucleated cells each sample contained. To quantify the absolute abundance of each unique TCRbeta CDR3 rearrangement, sequence reads were collapsed and filtered. For each sample, productive Simpson clonality was calculated as the square root of Simpson's diversity index across productive rearrangements. This is the immuneACCESS table as TCRdb keeps it, with only in-frame sequences that have V and J called. A part of the clones is gone; compared with another copy, unresolved V genes explain less than half, and the rest is unexplained. That table gives V, J and clone size, and the DNA gave D and trimming. Counted in this sample were roughly 120,000 clones; 70% to 80% of them appeared once. Around 2.3% of the sample goes to the ten largest clones.

As concerns this clone: Its binding antigen is unknown. The record has no base qualities; no much larger clone is one base away.

Via the germline V gene (reference sequence), CDR1 is LGHDT and CDR2 YNNKEL. The CDR3 numbers 16 residues from cysteine through phenylalanine. Only the CDR3 DNA stays, 48 bases, in frame from base 1. Trimming leaves V shorter by 4 bases and J shorter by 0 bases, with the junction holding 6 bases beyond the gene matches. Material: peripheral blood. The TCR comes from a man in his fifties or sixties with acute or convalescent COVID-19. Recombination joined TRBV3-1 (or the pseudogene TRBV3-2) with TRBJ2-3; TRBD2 lines up with 8 middle nucleotides. CDR3 reads: CASSRTSGSSTDTQYF. The DNA sequence is given as TGTGCCAGCAGCCGAACTAGCGGATCTAGCACAGATACGCAGTATTTT.